A single T cell receptor (beta chain) is shown here with its context. Its antigen is as yet unknown. The table came from immunoSEQ multiplex PCR; TCRdb's copy has only in-frame clones and leaves some out. This table holds 150,000 to 180,000 clones, over 85% found once. This sample stems from a study of T cell responses to AZD1222 COVID-19 vaccine. Whole-study findings and limits: CD4 TCRs associated with vaccination spanned spike, dominating at 160-218 and 743-854.

The V segment lost 1 base and the J segment 4 bases; nucleotides outside the gene matches: 8. The germline gives CDR1 GTSNPN, CDR2 SVGIG (reference sequence). The CDR3 has 16 residues. Sequences were derived from peripheral blood, sampled on day 0 of AZD1222 vaccination. This clonotype originated in an adult in good health. The genes are TRBV30 and TRBJ1-1, with 11 bases aligning to TRBD1. The CDR3 here is CAWSEGTGGVGTEAFF. As DNA, the CDR3 is TGTGCCTGGAGTGAGGGGACAGGGGGTGTCGGCACTGAAGCTTTCTTT.